This T cell receptor (beta chain) was obtained from a study of shared clonotypes between healthy human individuals. Across the study: A couple of women and a few men aged 18 to 49 made up the donors. Study outcomes and limitations: Sample collection involved blood only; tissue repertoires are likely different.

The CDR3 totals 12 residues. Looked up from germline, CDR1 is PRHDT and CDR2 is FYEKMQ (reference sequence). V shed 5 bases and J shed 0 bases, with 3 bases lying between them. It was at deep level that the assay was run. This table comes from immunoSEQ multiplex PCR, and its TCRdb copy is limited to in-frame clones, with some not included. The sample carries roughly 2 million clones, about 95% recorded once. In the case of this clone: Its antigen is currently unknown.

In the naive CD8 group, cells lacked CD45RO and were positively selected for CCR7, so terminally differentiated effector memory CD45RA+ cells were left out. Study donors comprised healthy, HIV-negative adults devoid of recent acute infection or vaccination. The sample comprised naive CD8+ T cells sorted from blood. The clonotype comes from a man younger than 35 in good health. This chain links TRBV13 with TRBJ2-3; no firm D call. The CDR3 region has the DNA TGTGCCAGCAGCGCTAGCACAGATACGCAGTATTTT. Translation gives CASSASTDTQYF. Complete variable domain (other parts from reference TRBV13 and TRBJ2-3): AAGVIQSPRHLIKEKRETATLKCYPIPRHDTVYWYQQGPGQDPQFLISFYEKMQSDKGSIPDRFSAQQFSDYHSELNMSSLELGDSALYFCASSASTDTQYFGPGTRLTVL.